The 2 T cell receptor beta chains below all came from one sample that was sequenced in a study of response to subunit inactivated influenza vaccine. Each CDR3 protein gets one entry after TCRdb re-called the RT-PCR reads with MiXCR. Among about 480,000 distinct CDR3 sequences listed, 11% were seen once. The sample consisted of PBMCs from blood, taken roughly 46 days after vaccination. All receptors derive from a man aged 45-65 years who received an inactivated influenza vaccine.

This clonotype occurred many times. The chain links TRBV7-2 to TRBJ2-2; D gene unclear. V lost 5 bases to trimming and J lost 6 bases, with 7 bases between them. Germline lookup yields CDR1 SGHTA and CDR2 FQGNSA. CDR3 length: 12 amino acids. The DNA for the CDR3 is TGTGCCAGCAGCCTCAACTCCGGGGAGCTGTTTTTT. This encodes CASSLNSGELFF.

The rearrangement links TRBV13 to TRBJ2-1; 9 nucleotides match TRBD1. Trimming removed 0 bases from V and 3 bases from J; junction bases left unmatched: 6. The CDR3 runs to 17 residues. From germline, CDR1 is PRHDT and CDR2 FYEKMQ (reference sequence). The CDR3 loop is CASSLGPGQGFYNEQFF. The CDR3 region has the DNA TGTGCCAGCAGCTTAGGACCGGGACAGGGTTTCTACAATGAGCAGTTCTTC.